The source of this T cell receptor (beta chain) is a study of T cells in Graves' hyperthyroidism and ophthalmopathy. TCR beta CDR3 sequences were amplified from RNA transcripts. When the TCR CDR3 underwent first-round RT-PCR, the HTBI primer set was used. One entry per CDR3 protein results from TCRdb running MiXCR on the multiplex PCR reads. The table shows some 500,000 distinct CDR3 sequences, with roughly 15% occurring only once. Trimming left V 2 bases short and J 3 bases short, with 5 bases between. Per the germline V gene, CDR1 is MNHEY and CDR2 is SVGEGT. The CDR3 runs to 13 residues. This clonotype was observed a handful of times.

V usage is TRBV6-2 or TRBV6-3 and J usage is TRBJ1-3; D unclear. The sequenced sample was blood. The origin of this receptor is a woman aged 25-40 years with Graves' ophthalmopathy. The CDR3 region is CASSYTIGNTIYF. The CDR3 region has the DNA TGTGCCAGCAGTTACACTATTGGAAACACCATATATTTT.